Sequencing of this TCR beta chain was carried out in a study of cytomegalovirus exposure and HLA in healthy donors. General study points: The study labeled roughly 160 TCR beta chains cytomegalovirus-associated. There were reportedly fewer N-insertions in an Asian-associated ancestry cluster than the roughly 610-donor mean, in a later analysis. A later analysis linked 16,951 TCR beta sequences to HLA alleles at 0.05 false discovery rate. Among CMV-associated TCR beta chains, most appeared HLA-restricted in a later analysis.

Germline V CDR1 and CDR2: SGHDT, YYEEEE. Trimming took 4 bases from V and 6 from J, leaving 8 bases between them. The CDR3 covers 13 residues. PCR used 60 Vbeta primers and 13 Jbeta primers. Generated by immunoSEQ multiplex PCR, the TCRdb table keeps only in-frame clones and is missing some. This table has about 99,000 clones, approximately 80% appearing once. Turning to this clone: As yet, its antigen is unknown.

V gene TRBV5-6 combines with J gene TRBJ1-6, with D hard to call. The material sequenced was PBMCs. The receptor comes from a man aged 40-49 years in good health and CMV-seronegative. CDR3 in DNA: TGTGCCAGCAGCCCGGTCGGTAATTCACCCCTCCACTTT. Amino acid sequence: CASSPVGNSPLHF.